Listed here are 30 T cell receptor beta chains from one sample, sequenced in a study of a mutant IDH1 vaccine in newly diagnosed glioma. What these receptors recognize is not known. Specified time point: week 23, last vaccination. What each vaccine dose contained was 300 ug of mutant IDH1 20-mer peptide, accompanied by topical imiquimod. The assay was immunoSEQ multiplex PCR, and TCRdb's table has in-frame clones only and misses some. The sample records 35,000 to 50,000 clones, approximately 90% being singletons. The specimen was PBMCs, collected from a glioma patient whose treatment included an IDH1 peptide vaccine. These TCRs come from a man aged 50 to 60 with glioma.

This chain links TRBV7-6 with TRBJ1-2; 8 bases map to TRBD1. The CDR3 spans 17 residues. V lost 4 bases, J lost 1 base, and 11 bases stayed unmatched. CDR1 is SGHVS and CDR2 is FNYEAQ in the germline V gene. CDR3 nucleotides: TGTGCCAGCAGCTCACATGAGGACAGGGAGGTTAACTATGGCTACACCTTC. Translated, it gives CASSSHEDREVNYGYTF.

J is TRBJ1-5 and V is TRBV19, with D perhaps matching TRBD1 (5 bases). This CDR3 region has 17 residues. The germline CDR1 and CDR2 sequences are LNHDA and SQIVND (reference sequence). V dropped 1 base and J dropped 4 bases, with 17 bases sitting between them. The CDR3 sequence: CASSIVHRQEGNQPQHF. The DNA for the CDR3 is TGTGCCAGTAGTATAGTACACAGGCAGGAGGGAAATCAGCCCCAGCATTTT.

This chain joins TRBV6-6 and TRBJ1-2; no firm D call. The CDR3 covers 14 residues. Trimming removed 3 bases at V and 6 bases at J, with 14 bases between. From germline, CDR1 is MNHNY and CDR2 SVGAGI (reference sequence). The DNA for the CDR3 is TGTGCCAGCAGTTATGCGTCGGGGTTAAATGGCTACACCTTC. It is translated as CASSYASGLNGYTF.

The chain is built from TRBV4-2 and TRBJ2-7, with D possibly TRBD2 on 6 matching bases. V gave up 8 bases and J gave up 3 bases, with 20 bases separating them. Germline V gene sequence: CDR1 LGHNA, CDR2 YNFKEQ. The CDR3 covers 15 residues. The CDR3 loop reads CASSPRESPDYEQYF. In nucleotides, the CDR3 is TGTGCCAGCTCCCCGCGGGAATCTCCGGACTACGAGCAGTACTTC.

The chain combines TRBV2 with TRBJ1-2; 7 bases line up with TRBD1. Trimming at V came to 4 bases and at J to 5 bases, leaving 13 bases not matched to a gene. CDR1 is SNHLY and CDR2 is FYNNEI in the germline V gene. The CDR3 contains 16 residues. As DNA, the CDR3 is TGTGCCAGCAGTGCCGGACAGGTCGTCCAGGGGTATGGCTACACCTTC. Translated, it gives CASSAGQVVQGYGYTF.

This clone is a singleton in its sample. J is TRBJ1-1 and V is TRBV6-6; 8 bases are a match to TRBD1. This CDR3 has 14 amino acids. Germline V gives CDR1 MNHNY, CDR2 SVGAGI (reference sequence). V gave up 6 bases and J gave up 1 base; unmatched junction bases: 4. The CDR3 here is CASRDRGPNTEAFF. The CDR3 DNA reads as TGTGCCAGCAGAGACAGGGGCCCGAACACTGAAGCTTTCTTT.

The genes are TRBV6-5 and TRBJ1-5; the D gene is possibly TRBD1 (6 bases). V shed 0 bases and J shed 7 bases, with 13 bases lying between them. Germline CDR1 is MNHEY and CDR2 is SVGAGI. The CDR3 covers 15 residues. The chain's CDR3 is CASSYSSRGGQPQHF. The CDR3 coding sequence is TGTGCCAGCAGTTACTCGAGCAGGGGAGGGCAGCCCCAGCATTTT.

This rearrangement joins TRBV2 to TRBJ2-1, with 11 nucleotides matching TRBD2. The J segment lost 7 bases and the V segment lost 4 bases, leaving 9 bases of the junction unmatched. This CDR3 is built from 16 residues. CDR1 and CDR2 from the germline V gene are SNHLY and FYNNEI. Here the CDR3 DNA reads TGTGCCAGCAGTGGAGGTCTAGCGGGAGGCGGGAATGAGCAGTTCTTC. This gives the protein CASSGGLAGGGNEQFF.

This clone was counted only a few times. J is TRBJ2-3 and V is TRBV27; no reliable D call. The V gene lost 4 bases and the J gene lost 2 bases, with 10 bases spanning the gap. The CDR3 runs 14 residues. From germline, CDR1 is MNHEY and CDR2 SMNVEV (reference sequence). CDR3 nucleotide sequence: TGTGCCAGCAGTTCCTCCAGGAACACAGATACGCAGTATTTT. Translation: CASSSSRNTDTQYF.

V gene TRBV6-6 combines with J gene TRBJ1-5, with D hard to call. Deletions cut 10 bases from V and 3 bases from J, with 19 bases between. Per germline, CDR1 MNHNY and CDR2 SVGAGI (reference sequence). The CDR3 runs to 15 residues. In DNA form, the CDR3 reads TGTGCCACCACGGCGGGCAAAGGTACCAATCAGCCCCAGCATTTT. It translates to CATTAGKGTNQPQHF.

The genes are TRBV5-1 and TRBJ2-1; the D gene could be TRBD1 or TRBD2 (5 bases each). The germline gives CDR1 SGHRS, CDR2 YFSETQ. Deletions cut 5 bases from V and 16 bases from J, with 25 bases between. CDR3 length: 14 residues. The CDR3 spells CASSASGQGTSEFF. As DNA, the CDR3 is TGCGCCAGCAGTGCATCGGGGCAGGGAACGTCCGAATTCTTC.

This clone was observed a few times. V is TRBV10-3 and J is TRBJ2-7; 9 bases fit TRBD1. The V and J ends lost 3 bases and 3 bases, in that order; junction bases with no gene match: 9. The germline V gene encodes CDR1 ENHRY and CDR2 SYGVKD. CDR3 size: 16 residues. This chain's CDR3 is CAISDGQGTRHYEQYF. In nucleotides, the CDR3 is TGTGCCATCAGTGACGGACAGGGGACGCGACACTACGAGCAGTACTTC.

This clone was counted a single time. The gene calls are TRBV5-5 and TRBJ1-2; D possibly corresponds to TRBD1 (5 bases). Per the germline V gene, CDR1 is SGHKS and CDR2 is YYEKEE (reference sequence). The V gene lost 4 bases and the J gene lost 8 bases, with 18 bases spanning the gap. The CDR3 has 14 amino acids. The DNA of the CDR3 is TGTGCCAGCAGCCAGTATTCAGGGACGGGGGGCTACACCTTC. Residues: CASSQYSGTGGYTF.

The V and J genes are TRBV4-2 and TRBJ2-4; D ambiguous. Trimming left V 0 bases short and J 0 bases short, with 15 bases between. This CDR3 has 18 residues. From germline, CDR1 is LGHNA and CDR2 YNFKEQ. CDR3 sequence reads: CASSQDSPRALAKNIQYF. The DNA of the CDR3 is TGTGCCAGCAGCCAAGATAGCCCCAGAGCCTTAGCCAAAAACATTCAGTACTTC.

This chain uses TRBV4-1 with TRBJ2-7; 12 bases are a match to TRBD2. The CDR3 is 15 amino acids. V lost 5 bases and J lost 3; bases outside the gene matches: 5. CDR1 and CDR2 (germline): MGHRA, YSYEKL. CDR3 coding DNA: TGCGCCAGCAGCTCCTGGACTAGCGGGATCTACGAGCAGTACTTC. As protein: CASSSWTSGIYEQYF.

V usage is TRBV7-9 and J usage is TRBJ2-7; D possibly uses TRBD1 or TRBD2 (5 bases each). Trimming removed 5 bases at V and 6 bases at J, with 26 bases between. From germline, CDR1 is SEHNR and CDR2 FQNEAQ (reference sequence). CDR3 length: 17 amino acids. CDR3 region: CASSGWDRGRVGGEQYF. The CDR3 region has the DNA TGTGCCAGCAGCGGCTGGGACCGAGGGCGGGTCGGAGGCGAGCAGTACTTC.

Of note for this clone: A junction end diverges from the germline sequence, so it may reflect a read error. The rearrangement links TRBV7-9 to TRBJ2-7, with D uncertain. Germline V gene lookup returns CDR1 SEHNR and CDR2 FQNEAQ (reference sequence). The CDR3 loop spans 13 amino acids. CDR3 coding DNA: TGTGCCAGCAGCCTCATACTTTCTGCTAATCAGCACTTC. This gives the protein CASSLILSANQHF.

The chain is built from TRBV5-6 and TRBJ2-1; D perhaps matches TRBD1 (5 bases). The CDR3 is 12 amino acids. V was shortened by 5 bases and J by 6 bases, with 9 bases between the two germline ends. CDR1 is SGHDT, CDR2 YYEEEE, per germline. CDR3 nucleotides: TGTGCCAGCAGTTACCAGGGCAATGAGCAGTTCTTC. It translates to CASSYQGNEQFF.

This chain joins TRBV19 and TRBJ2-1; TRBD2 agrees at 7 bases. The CDR3 has 15 residues. Germline loops: CDR1 LNHDA, CDR2 SQIVND (reference sequence). The trim removed 1 base at V and 4 bases at J, leaving 4 bases unmatched. CDR3 residues: CASSIAGGGYNEQFF. The CDR3 DNA reads as TGTGCCAGTAGTATAGCAGGCGGGGGATACAATGAGCAGTTCTTC.

V gene TRBV29-1 combines with J gene TRBJ2-5, with D perhaps matching TRBD2 (5 bases). Trimming left V 5 bases short and J 3 bases short, with 22 bases between. The germline CDR1 and CDR2 sequences are SQVTM and ANQGSEA. CDR3 length: 16 residues. CDR3 bases: TGCAGCGTTACCGCGACGGAGGCCCGCCTTGAAGAGACCCAGTACTTC. The encoded protein is CSVTATEARLEETQYF.

The chain combines TRBV4-2 with TRBJ1-2; D is undetermined. CDR3 length equals 15 residues. Germline CDR1 LGHNA, CDR2 YNFKEQ. Trimming took 4 bases from V and 0 from J, leaving 12 bases between them. The CDR3 DNA sequence: TGTGCCAGCAGCCTTGGCCACAAGACTAACTATGGCTACACCTTC. This encodes CASSLGHKTNYGYTF.

The chain joins TRBV6-6 to TRBJ1-2; D is undetermined. V lost 5 bases, J lost 2 bases, and 9 bases lay in between. CDR1 and CDR2 from the germline V gene are MNHNY and SVGAGI (reference sequence). This CDR3 is 13 amino acids long. In nucleotides, the CDR3 is TGTGCCAGCAGTAGCGGATCGAACTATGGCTACACCTTC. It encodes CASSSGSNYGYTF.

This clone came up once. This chain uses TRBV5-4 with TRBJ1-1; no definite D call. The CDR3 sequence is 15 residues long. The V end was cut by 3 bases, the J end by 6 bases, with 18 bases between. Germline CDR1 is SGHNT and CDR2 is YYREEE (reference sequence). In DNA, the CDR3 is TGTGCCAGCAGCTCCCCCACGGGGTTTACCCCTGAAGCTTTCTTT. This translates into CASSSPTGFTPEAFF.

This chain joins TRBV7-8 and TRBJ1-1, with a possible D match to TRBD1 (5 bases). V lost 3 bases to trimming and J lost 4 bases, with 21 bases between them. This CDR3 comprises 17 residues. Germline V gene data show CDR1 as SGHVS and CDR2 as FQNEAQ. The CDR3 sequence is CASSFLGDSSRSTEAFF. CDR3 in DNA: TGTGCCAGCAGCTTCCTAGGGGATTCTTCTAGGAGCACTGAAGCTTTCTTT. The complete variable domain, with remaining parts taken from reference TRBV7-8 and TRBJ1-1, reads GAGVSQSPRYKVAKRGQDVALRCDPISGHVSLFWYQQALGQGPEFLTYFQNEAQLDKSGLPSDRFFAERPEGSVSTLKIQRTQQEDSAVYLCASSFLGDSSRSTEAFFGQGTRLTVV.

The chain carries TRBV11-1 and TRBJ1-1; possibly TRBD1 for D (5 bases). This CDR3 region has 14 residues. Germline V lookup: CDR1 SGHAT, CDR2 FQDESV (reference sequence). The ends were cut back, 7 bases at V and 1 base at J, with 13 bases in the middle. Here the CDR3 reads CASKGRMKNTEAFF. CDR3 DNA: TGTGCCAGCAAGGGGAGGATGAAGAACACTGAAGCTTTCTTT.

The J gene is TRBJ1-1, the V gene TRBV11-2; no clear D. The CDR3 loop spans 13 amino acids. Germline values: CDR1 SGHAT, CDR2 FQNNGV. The V end was cut by 3 bases, the J end by 0 bases, with 5 bases between. As DNA, the CDR3 is TGTGCCAGCAGCTTGAATTTGAACACTGAAGCTTTCTTT. It encodes CASSLNLNTEAFF. The full variable domain, completed using reference TRBV11-2 and TRBJ1-1, is EAGVAQSPRYKIIEKRQSVAFWCNPISGHATLYWYQQILGQGPKLLIQFQNNGVVDDSQLPKDRFSAERLKGVDSTLKIQPAKLEDSAVYLCASSLNLNTEAFFGQGTRLTVV.

This rearrangement joins TRBV9 to TRBJ1-2; D is uncertain. Per the germline V gene, CDR1 is SGDLS and CDR2 is YYNGEE. The V gene lost 0 bases and the J gene lost 7 bases, with 10 bases spanning the gap. The CDR3 loop spans 13 amino acids. CDR3 residues: CASSVGGLGGYTF. The DNA of the CDR3 is TGTGCCAGCAGCGTAGGAGGATTGGGTGGCTACACCTTC.

V and J are TRBV28 and TRBJ1-1; perhaps TRBD1 as D (6 bases). Trimming removed 2 bases from V and 0 bases from J, with 10 bases in between. The length of the CDR3 is 15 residues. CDR1 and CDR2 (germline): MDHEN, SYDVKM. The DNA of the CDR3 is TGTGCCAGCAGTTTACGGACAGCCCTGAACACTGAAGCTTTCTTT. This gives the protein CASSLRTALNTEAFF.

V gene TRBV18 combines with J gene TRBJ2-5; D gene ambiguous. The CDR3 totals 15 residues. Germline assignment: CDR1 KGHSH and CDR2 LQKENI. The V end lost 5 bases, the J end lost 1 base, and 14 bases lay between the germline ends. The CDR3 nucleotides are TGTGCCAGCTCATTTCGGACCCAATCCCAAGAGACCCAGTACTTC. This gives the protein CASSFRTQSQETQYF.

The chain carries TRBV6-5 and TRBJ2-7; 8 bases align to TRBD1. This CDR3 comprises 14 residues. Trimming removed 5 bases from V and 2 bases from J; junction bases left unmatched: 5. Looked up from germline, CDR1 is MNHEY and CDR2 is SVGAGI. Here the CDR3 reads CASSHGQGPYEQYF. CDR3 DNA: TGTGCCAGCAGTCACGGACAGGGACCCTACGAGCAGTACTTC.